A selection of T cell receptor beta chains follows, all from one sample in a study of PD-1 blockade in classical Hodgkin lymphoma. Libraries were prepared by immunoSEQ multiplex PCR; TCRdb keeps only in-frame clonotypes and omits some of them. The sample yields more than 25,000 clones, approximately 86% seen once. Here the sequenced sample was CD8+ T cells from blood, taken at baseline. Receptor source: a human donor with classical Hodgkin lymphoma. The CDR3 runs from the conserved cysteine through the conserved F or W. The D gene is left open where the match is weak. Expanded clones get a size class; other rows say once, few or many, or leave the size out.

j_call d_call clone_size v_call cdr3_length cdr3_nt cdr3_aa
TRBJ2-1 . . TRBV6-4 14 TGTGCCAGCAGCGCCGTAGAAGGACGTAATGAGCAGTTCTTC CASSAVEGRNEQFF
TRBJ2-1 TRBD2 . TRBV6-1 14 TGTGCCAGCAGAGATAGCGGGAACTACAATGAGCAGTTCTTC CASRDSGNYNEQFF
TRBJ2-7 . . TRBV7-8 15 TGTGCCAGCAGCCCAGGGGCAGGGAACTGGTACGAGCAGTACTTC CASSPGAGNWYEQYF
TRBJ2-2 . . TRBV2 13 TGTGCCAGCAGGACCCGGAACACCGGGGAGCTGTTTTTT CASRTRNTGELFF
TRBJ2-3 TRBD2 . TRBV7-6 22 TGTGCCAGCAGCTTATACCCGGCGGGACTAGCGGGAGGAAGCTCTAGCACAGATACGCAGTATTTT CASSLYPAGLAGGSSSTDTQYF
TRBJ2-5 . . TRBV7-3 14 TGTGCCAGCAGCCCCTCTCCGTGGGGAGAGACCCAGTACTTC CASSPSPWGETQYF
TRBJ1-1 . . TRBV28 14 TGTGCCAGCAGTTTCGGTGGATCCGGCACTGAAGCTTTCTTT CASSFGGSGTEAFF
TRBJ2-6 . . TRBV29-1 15 TGCAGCGTTGGGGGGGACAACTCTGGGGCCAACGTCCTGACTTTC CSVGGDNSGANVLTF
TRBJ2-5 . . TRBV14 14 TGTGCCAGCAGCCAACTGGGGTTTCTAGAGACCCAGTACTTC CASSQLGFLETQYF
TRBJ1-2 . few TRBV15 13 TGTGCCACCAGCAGAGGGGGGAGCGATGGCTACACCTTC CATSRGGSDGYTF
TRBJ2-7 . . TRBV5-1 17 TGCGCCAGCAGCTTGGAAACGGAGGCGGGAAAGTGGTACGAGCAGTACTTC CASSLETEAGKWYEQYF
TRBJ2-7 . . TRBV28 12 TGTGCCAGCAGGGGGGGATCCTACGAGCAGTACTTC CASRGGSYEQYF
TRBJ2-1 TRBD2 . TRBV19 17 TGTGCCAGTAGTAGGGGACTAGCGGGAGGGCCCTTTAATGAGCAGTTCTTC CASSRGLAGGPFNEQFF
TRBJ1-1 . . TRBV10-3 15 TGTGCCATCAGTGAGTCAGGGACCCCGAACACTGAAGCTTTCTTT CAISESGTPNTEAFF
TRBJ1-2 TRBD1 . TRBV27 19 TGTGCCAGCAGTCCCAGAGCCGGGACAGGGCGACTGGGTAACTATGGCTACACCTTC CASSPRAGTGRLGNYGYTF
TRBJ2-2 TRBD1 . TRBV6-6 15 TGTGCCAGCAGACGGGACAGGGAATATGTGGGGGAGCTGTTTTTT CASRRDREYVGELFF
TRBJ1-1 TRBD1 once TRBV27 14 TGTGCCAGCAGGATGGGACAGGGGATCACTGAAGCTTTCTTT CASRMGQGITEAFF
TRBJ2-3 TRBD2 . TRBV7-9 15 TGTGCCAGCAGCCCTCAGCGGGGCGGGCGGGATACGCAGTATTTT CASSPQRGGRDTQYF
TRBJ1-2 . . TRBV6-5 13 TGTGCCAGCAGACCCGGGGGGGGTTATGGCTACACCTTC CASRPGGGYGYTF
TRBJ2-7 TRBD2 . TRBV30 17 TGTGCCTGGAGTGGTGTTTCGACTAGCGGGAGTAGGTACGAGCAGTACTTC CAWSGVSTSGSRYEQYF
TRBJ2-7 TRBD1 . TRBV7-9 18 TGTGCCAGCAGCAAACACCCGACAGGGATTAGCGAGGCCTACGAGCAGTACTTC CASSKHPTGISEAYEQYF
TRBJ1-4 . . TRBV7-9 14 TGTGCCAGCAGCTCTGGGCAGGAGAATGAAAAACTGTTTTTT CASSSGQENEKLFF
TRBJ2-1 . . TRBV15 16 TGTGCCACCAGCAGAAAACTGGGGGGTAACTACAATGAGCAGTTCTTC CATSRKLGGNYNEQFF
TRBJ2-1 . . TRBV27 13 TGTGCCAGCGCCCTGGACGAGGGCGATGAGCAGTTCTTC CASALDEGDEQFF
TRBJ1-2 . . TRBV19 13 TGTGCCAGTAGTATACAGGGAGCTTATGGCTACACCTTC CASSIQGAYGYTF
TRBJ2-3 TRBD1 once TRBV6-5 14 TGTGCCAGCAGTAGACAGGGGGTCGCAGATACGCAGTATTTT CASSRQGVADTQYF
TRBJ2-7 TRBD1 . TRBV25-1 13 TGTGCCAGCAGTGCGATCCAGGGGGCCGAGCAGTACTTC CASSAIQGAEQYF
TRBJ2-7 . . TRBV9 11 TGTGCCAGCGGGAGTTCTTACGAGCAGTACTTC CASGSSYEQYF
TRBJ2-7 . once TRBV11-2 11 TGTGCCAGCAGCATTATCGGCGAGCAGTACTTC CASSIIGEQYF
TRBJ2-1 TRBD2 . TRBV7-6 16 TGTGCCAGCAGCTTAGAAGGGAGGGCCTCATGGGATGAGCAGTTCTTC CASSLEGRASWDEQFF
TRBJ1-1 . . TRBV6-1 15 TGTGCCAGCAGCCAACCCGCCAAGGGGATCACTGAAGCTTTCTTT CASSQPAKGITEAFF
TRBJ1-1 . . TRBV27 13 TGTGCCAGCAGTTTGGGGGGAGGCACTGAAGCTTTCTTT CASSLGGGTEAFF
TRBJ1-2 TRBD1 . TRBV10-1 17 TGCGCCAGCAGTGAGTCGATTTCGGGACAGGGGCCCGATGGCTACACCTTC CASSESISGQGPDGYTF
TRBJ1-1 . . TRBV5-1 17 TGCGCCAGCAGCCCCGTTTCACCCCTAACAGGGAACACTGAAGCTTTCTTT CASSPVSPLTGNTEAFF
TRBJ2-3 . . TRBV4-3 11 TGCGCCAGCAGACAGGGAATTATGCAGTATTTT CASRQGIMQYF
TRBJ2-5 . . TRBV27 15 TGTGCCAGCAGTGTTCTTACAGGGAACCAAGAGACCCAGTACTTC CASSVLTGNQETQYF
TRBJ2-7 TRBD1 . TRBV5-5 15 TGTGCCAGCAGCCCCGTAGACAGGGGCACCTACGAGCAGTACTTC CASSPVDRGTYEQYF
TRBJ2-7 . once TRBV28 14 TGTGCCAGCAGACCCTACAGGGAAGTCTACGAGCAGTACTTC CASRPYREVYEQYF
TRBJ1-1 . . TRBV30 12 TGTGCCTGGAGTTATAGACAGACTGAAGCTTTCTTT CAWSYRQTEAFF
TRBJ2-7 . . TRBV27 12 TGTGCCAGCAGGGGGGGCACCTACGAGCAGTACTTC CASRGGTYEQYF
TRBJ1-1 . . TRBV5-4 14 TGTGCCAGCAGCCAGACAGGCGCTCGGGCTGAAGCTTTCTTT CASSQTGARAEAFF
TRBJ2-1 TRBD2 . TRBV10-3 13 TGTGCCATCGCACCTAGCGGTTACAATGAGCAGTTCTTC CAIAPSGYNEQFF
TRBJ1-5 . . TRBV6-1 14 TGTGCCAGCATGGAGGGGTATAGCAATCAGCCCCAGCATTTT CASMEGYSNQPQHF
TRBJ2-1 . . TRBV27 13 TGTGCCAGCAGTTTTGCCAGGGGTAATGAGCAGTTCTTC CASSFARGNEQFF
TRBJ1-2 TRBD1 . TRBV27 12 TGTGCCACCCTAGACAGGGGGGATGGCTACACCTTC CATLDRGDGYTF
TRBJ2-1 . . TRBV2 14 TGTGCCAGCATTGCAGACAGCTCCTACAATGAACAGTTCTTC CASIADSSYNEQFF
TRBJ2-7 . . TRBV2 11 TGTGCCAGCAGCGCAAACATCGAGCAGTACTTC CASSANIEQYF
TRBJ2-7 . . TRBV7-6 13 TGTGCCAGCAGCTTCCGCAGGGACTACGAGCAGTACTTC CASSFRRDYEQYF
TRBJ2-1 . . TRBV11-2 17 TGTGCCAGCAGCGGGATCGACCTGGAGGGTGGTTACAATGAGCAGTTCTTC CASSGIDLEGGYNEQFF
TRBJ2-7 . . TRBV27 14 TGTGCCAGCAGTGTCCAGGCAGTTCCCTACGAGCAGTACTTC CASSVQAVPYEQYF